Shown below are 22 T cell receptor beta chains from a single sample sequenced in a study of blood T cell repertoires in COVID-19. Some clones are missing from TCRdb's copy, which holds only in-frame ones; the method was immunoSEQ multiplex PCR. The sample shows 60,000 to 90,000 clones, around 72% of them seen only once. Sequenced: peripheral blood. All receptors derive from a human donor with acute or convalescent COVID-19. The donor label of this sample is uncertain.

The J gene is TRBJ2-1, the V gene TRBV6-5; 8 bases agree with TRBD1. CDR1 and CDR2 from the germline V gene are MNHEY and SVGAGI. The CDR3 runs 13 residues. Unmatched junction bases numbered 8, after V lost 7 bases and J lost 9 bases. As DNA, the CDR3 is TGTGCCAGCACCGGGACAGGTTTGAGTGAGCAGTTCTTC. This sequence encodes CASTGTGLSEQFF.

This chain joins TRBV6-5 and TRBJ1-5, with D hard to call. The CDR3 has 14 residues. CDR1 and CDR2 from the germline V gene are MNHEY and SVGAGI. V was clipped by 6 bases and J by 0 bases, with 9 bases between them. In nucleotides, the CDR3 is TGTGCCAGCAGGTCACAGATTAGCAATCAGCCCCAGCATTTT. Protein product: CASRSQISNQPQHF.

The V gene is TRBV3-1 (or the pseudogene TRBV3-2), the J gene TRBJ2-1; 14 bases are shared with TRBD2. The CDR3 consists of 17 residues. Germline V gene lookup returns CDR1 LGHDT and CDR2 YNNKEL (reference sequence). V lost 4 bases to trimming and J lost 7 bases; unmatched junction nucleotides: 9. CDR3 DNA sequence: TGTGCCAGCAGCCCCCATGGGACTAGCGGGAGTTGGAATGAGCAGTTCTTC. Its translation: CASSPHGTSGSWNEQFF.

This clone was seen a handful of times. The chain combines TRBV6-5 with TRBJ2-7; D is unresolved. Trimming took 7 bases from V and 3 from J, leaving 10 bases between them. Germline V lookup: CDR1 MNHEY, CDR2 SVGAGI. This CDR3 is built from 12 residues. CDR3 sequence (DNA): TGTGCCAGCATTCAGACAAACTACGAGCAGTACTTC. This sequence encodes CASIQTNYEQYF.

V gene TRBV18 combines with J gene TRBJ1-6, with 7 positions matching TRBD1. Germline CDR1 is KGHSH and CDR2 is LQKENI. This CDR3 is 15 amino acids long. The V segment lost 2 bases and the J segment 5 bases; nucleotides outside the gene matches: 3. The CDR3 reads CASSPSRGDNSPLHF. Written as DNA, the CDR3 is TGTGCCAGCTCACCAAGCAGGGGGGATAATTCACCCCTCCACTTT.

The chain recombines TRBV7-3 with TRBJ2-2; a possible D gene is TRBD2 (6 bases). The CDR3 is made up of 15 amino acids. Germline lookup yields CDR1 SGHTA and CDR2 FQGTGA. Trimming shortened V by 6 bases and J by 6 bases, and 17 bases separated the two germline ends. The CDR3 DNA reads TGTGCCAGCAGTTGGACTATGGGGGGACCCGGGGAGCTGTTTTTT. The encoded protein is CASSWTMGGPGELFF.

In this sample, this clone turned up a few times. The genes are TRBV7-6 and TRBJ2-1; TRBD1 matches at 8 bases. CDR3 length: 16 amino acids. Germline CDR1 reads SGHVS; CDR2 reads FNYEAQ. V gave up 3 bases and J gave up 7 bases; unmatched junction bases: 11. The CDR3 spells CASSFSPGQAVNEQFF. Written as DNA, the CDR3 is TGTGCCAGCAGCTTTTCACCGGGACAGGCAGTGAATGAGCAGTTCTTC.

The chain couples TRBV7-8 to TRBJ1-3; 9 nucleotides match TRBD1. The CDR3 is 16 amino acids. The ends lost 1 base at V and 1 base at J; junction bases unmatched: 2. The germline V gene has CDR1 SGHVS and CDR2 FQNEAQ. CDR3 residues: CASSLETGGSGNTIYF. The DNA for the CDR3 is TGTGCCAGCAGCTTAGAGACAGGGGGTTCTGGAAACACCATATATTTT. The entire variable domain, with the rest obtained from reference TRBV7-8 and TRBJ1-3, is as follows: GAGVSQSPRYKVAKRGQDVALRCDPISGHVSLFWYQQALGQGPEFLTYFQNEAQLDKSGLPSDRFFAERPEGSVSTLKIQRTQQEDSAVYLCASSLETGGSGNTIYFGEGSWLTVV.

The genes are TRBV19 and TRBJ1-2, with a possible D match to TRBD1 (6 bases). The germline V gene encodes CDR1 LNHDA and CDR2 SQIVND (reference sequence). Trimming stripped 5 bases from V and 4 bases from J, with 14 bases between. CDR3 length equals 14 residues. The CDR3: CASSLQGRAYGYTF. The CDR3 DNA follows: TGTGCCAGTAGTCTCCAGGGGAGGGCCTATGGCTACACCTTC.

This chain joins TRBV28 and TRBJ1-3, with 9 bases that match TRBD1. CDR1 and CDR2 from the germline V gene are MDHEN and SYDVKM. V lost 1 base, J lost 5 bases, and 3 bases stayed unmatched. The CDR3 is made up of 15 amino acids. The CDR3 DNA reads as TGTGCCAGCAGTTTATCCGGGACAGGGAGAAACACCATATATTTT. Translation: CASSLSGTGRNTIYF.

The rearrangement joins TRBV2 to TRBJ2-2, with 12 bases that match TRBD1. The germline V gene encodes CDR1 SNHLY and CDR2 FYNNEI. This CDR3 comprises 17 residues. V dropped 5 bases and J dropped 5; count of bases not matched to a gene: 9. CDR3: CASSITGTGGWTGELFF. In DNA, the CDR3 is TGTGCCAGCAGTATTACCGGGACAGGGGGCTGGACCGGGGAGCTGTTTTTT.

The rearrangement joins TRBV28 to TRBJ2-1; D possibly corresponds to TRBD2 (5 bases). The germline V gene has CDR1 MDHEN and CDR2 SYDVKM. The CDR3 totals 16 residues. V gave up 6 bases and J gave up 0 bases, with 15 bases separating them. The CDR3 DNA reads TGTGCCAGCAGCCTCACGCTAGCCCACTCCTACAATGAGCAGTTCTTC. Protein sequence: CASSLTLAHSYNEQFF.

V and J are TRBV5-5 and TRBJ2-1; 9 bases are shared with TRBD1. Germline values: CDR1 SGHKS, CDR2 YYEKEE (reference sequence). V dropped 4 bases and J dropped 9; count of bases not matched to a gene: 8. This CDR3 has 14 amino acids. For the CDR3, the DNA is TGTGCCAGCAGCCAGGGACAGGGAGTGAGTGAGCAGTTCTTC. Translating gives CASSQGQGVSEQFF.

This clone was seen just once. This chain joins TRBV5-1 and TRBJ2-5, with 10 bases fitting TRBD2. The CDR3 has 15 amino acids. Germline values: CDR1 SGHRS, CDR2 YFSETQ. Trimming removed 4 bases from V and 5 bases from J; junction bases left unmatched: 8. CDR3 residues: CASSPRPSGGETQYF. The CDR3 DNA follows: TGCGCCAGCAGCCCGAGGCCTAGCGGGGGCGAGACCCAGTACTTC.

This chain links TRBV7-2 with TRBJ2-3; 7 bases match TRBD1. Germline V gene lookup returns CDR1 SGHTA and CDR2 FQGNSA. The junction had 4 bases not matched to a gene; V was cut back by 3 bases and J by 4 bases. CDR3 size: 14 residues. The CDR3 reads CASSFDRVPDTQYF. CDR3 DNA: TGTGCCAGCAGCTTTGACAGGGTTCCAGATACGCAGTATTTT.

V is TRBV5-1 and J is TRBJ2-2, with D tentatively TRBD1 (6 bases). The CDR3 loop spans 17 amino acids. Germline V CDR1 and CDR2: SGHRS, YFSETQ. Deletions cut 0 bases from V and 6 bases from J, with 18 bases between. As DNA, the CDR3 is TGCGCCAGCAGCTTGGCCCCACAGGGCGCGGGTTCCGGGGAGCTGTTTTTT. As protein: CASSLAPQGAGSGELFF.

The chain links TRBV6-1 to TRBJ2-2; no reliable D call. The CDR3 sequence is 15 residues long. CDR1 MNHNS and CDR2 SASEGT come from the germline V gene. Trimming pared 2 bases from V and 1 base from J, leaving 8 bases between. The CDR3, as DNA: TGTGCCAGCAGTGAACAGGCCAGGAACACCGGGGAGCTGTTTTTT. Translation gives CASSEQARNTGELFF.

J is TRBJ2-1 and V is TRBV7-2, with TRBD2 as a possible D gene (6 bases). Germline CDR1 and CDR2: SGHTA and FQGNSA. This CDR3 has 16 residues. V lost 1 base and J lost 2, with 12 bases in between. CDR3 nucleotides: TGTGCCAGCAGCTTAGGGGTTAGCGGCACCTACAATGAGCAGTTCTTC. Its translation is CASSLGVSGTYNEQFF.

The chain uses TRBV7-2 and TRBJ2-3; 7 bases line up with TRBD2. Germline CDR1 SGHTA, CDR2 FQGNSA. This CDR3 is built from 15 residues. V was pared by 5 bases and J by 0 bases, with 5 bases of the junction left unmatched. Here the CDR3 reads CASSPSGVSTDTQYF. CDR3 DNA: TGTGCCAGCAGCCCGAGCGGGGTTAGCACAGATACGCAGTATTTT.

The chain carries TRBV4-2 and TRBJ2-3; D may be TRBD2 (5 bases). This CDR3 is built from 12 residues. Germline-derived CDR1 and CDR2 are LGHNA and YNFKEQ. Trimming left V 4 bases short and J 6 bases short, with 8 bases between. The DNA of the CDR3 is TGTGCCAGCAGCCCGGAGGACGATACGCAGTATTTT. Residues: CASSPEDDTQYF.

The CDR3 protein is CASSSRTQRNTEAFF. The DNA of the CDR3 is TGTGCCAGCAGCTCTAGGACACAGAGGAACACTGAAGCTTTCTTT. The chain combines TRBV7-2 with TRBJ1-1, with a tentative D call TRBD1 (5 bases). V dropped 4 bases and J dropped 1 base, with 13 bases sitting between them. The CDR3 sequence is 15 residues long. Germline V gene sequence: CDR1 SGHTA, CDR2 FQGNSA.

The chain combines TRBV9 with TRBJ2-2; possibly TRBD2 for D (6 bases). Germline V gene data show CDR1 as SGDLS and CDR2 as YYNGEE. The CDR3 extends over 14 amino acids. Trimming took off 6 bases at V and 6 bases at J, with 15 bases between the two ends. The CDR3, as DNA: TGTGCCAGCACCCGCCGGGAGTCGGCCGGGGAGCTGTTTTTT. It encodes CASTRRESAGELFF.